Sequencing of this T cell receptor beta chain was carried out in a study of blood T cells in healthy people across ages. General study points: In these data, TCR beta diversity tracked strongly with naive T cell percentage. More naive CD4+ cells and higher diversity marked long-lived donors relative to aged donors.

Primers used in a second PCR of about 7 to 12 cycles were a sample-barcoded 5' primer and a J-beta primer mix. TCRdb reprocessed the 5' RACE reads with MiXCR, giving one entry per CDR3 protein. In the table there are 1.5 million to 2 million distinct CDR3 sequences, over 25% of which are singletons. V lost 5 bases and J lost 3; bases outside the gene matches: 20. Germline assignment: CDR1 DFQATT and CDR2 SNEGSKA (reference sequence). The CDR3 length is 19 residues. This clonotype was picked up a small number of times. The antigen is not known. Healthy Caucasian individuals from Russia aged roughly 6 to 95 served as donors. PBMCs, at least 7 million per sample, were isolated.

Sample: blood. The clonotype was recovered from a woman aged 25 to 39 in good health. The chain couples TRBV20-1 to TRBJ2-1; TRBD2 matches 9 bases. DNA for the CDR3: TGCAGTGCTGTTAGCGGGGGCCGGGCCGGAGGGGTTTACTACAATGAGCAGTTCTTC. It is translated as CSAVSGGRAGGVYYNEQFF.